This T cell receptor beta chain appears in the sequencing data of a study of brain T cells in children with intractable seizures. Trimming removed 2 bases from V and 6 bases from J, with 21 bases in between. There are 17 residues in the CDR3. Germline loops: CDR1 MNHNS, CDR2 SASEGT. The table came from immunoSEQ multiplex PCR; TCRdb's copy has only in-frame clones and leaves some out. In the table there are about 80,000 clones, approximately 90% of which are singletons. This rearrangement joins TRBV6-1 to TRBJ2-3, with D tentatively TRBD2 (5 bases). This TCR was recovered from a girl aged 2 to 9 with Rasmussen encephalitis and intractable seizures. This sample comprised peripheral blood, obtained at surgery. The CDR3 loop reads CASSEPGKGETVDTQYF. The CDR3 DNA reads as TGTGCCAGCAGTGAACCGGGCAAGGGAGAAACGGTTGATACGCAGTATTTT.